One sample yielded the 8 T cell receptor beta chains listed below, sequenced in a study of cytomegalovirus exposure and HLA in healthy donors. The PCR employed 60 Vbeta primers together with 13 Jbeta primers. Produced via immunoSEQ multiplex PCR; TCRdb's table is partial and in-frame only. The sample includes around 150,000 clones, more than 65% seen only once; the top ten take under 5.5%. The sample comprised PBMCs. These receptors came from a man between 18 and 29 years old in good health and CMV-seropositive.

V is TRBV29-1 and J is TRBJ2-4; 9 positions match TRBD1. In germline, CDR1 is SQVTM, CDR2 ANQGSEA. With 2 bases clipped from V and 6 bases from J, the junction kept 5 bases outside the gene matches. The CDR3 extends over 14 amino acids. CDR3 protein: CSVETGGFSNIQYF. As DNA, the CDR3 is TGCAGCGTTGAAACAGGGGGCTTCTCAAACATTCAGTACTTC.

V usage is TRBV7-8 and J usage is TRBJ2-5, with D unclear. The V gene's germline CDR1 is SGHVS and CDR2 FQNEAQ. The CDR3 contains 14 residues. Trimming shortened V by 7 bases and J by 5 bases, and 17 bases separated the two germline ends. The DNA for the CDR3 is TGTGCCAGCACCCACGACACCTGGTCGGAGACCCAGTACTTC. Its protein product is CASTHDTWSETQYF.

This clone came up once. The chain carries TRBV2 and TRBJ1-5; D is uncertain. This CDR3 is 12 amino acids long. Looked up from germline, CDR1 is SNHLY and CDR2 is FYNNEI. V shed 6 bases and J shed 7 bases, with 10 bases lying between them. The CDR3: CASSALEQPQHF. CDR3 sequence (DNA): TGTGCCAGCAGCGCCCTTGAGCAGCCCCAGCATTTT. Drawing the rest from reference TRBV2 and TRBJ1-5, the complete variable domain is EPEVTQTPSHQVTQMGQEVILRCVPISNHLYFYWYRQILGQKVEFLVSFYNNEISEKSEIFDDQFSVERPDGSNFTLKIRSTKLEDSAMYFCASSALEQPQHFGDGTRLSIL.

This chain joins TRBV19 and TRBJ1-2; TRBD1 agrees at 7 bases. CDR1 is LNHDA and CDR2 is SQIVND in the germline V gene (reference sequence). This CDR3 comprises 15 residues. V dropped 1 base and J dropped 3; count of bases not matched to a gene: 5. The CDR3: CASSIATGTDYGYTF. The CDR3 DNA is TGTGCCAGTAGTATAGCAACCGGGACAGACTATGGCTACACCTTC. Looking up the rest from reference TRBV19 and TRBJ1-2 gives the full variable domain: DGGITQSPKYLFRKEGQNVTLSCEQNLNHDAMYWYRQDPGQGLRLIYYSQIVNDFQKGDIAEGYSVSREKKESFPLTVTSAQKNPTAFYLCASSIATGTDYGYTFGSGTRLTVV.

The chain employs TRBV7-3 and TRBJ2-1, with 12 nucleotides matching TRBD2. With 1 base clipped from V and 4 bases from J, the junction kept 11 bases outside the gene matches. This CDR3 has 19 residues. The germline gives CDR1 SGHTA, CDR2 FQGTGA. The CDR3 region is CASSLIRSSGGAGYNEQFF. The CDR3 nucleotides read TGTGCCAGCAGCTTAATAAGGTCTAGCGGGGGGGCGGGTTACAATGAGCAGTTCTTC.

This clone is a singleton in its sample. V gene TRBV9 combines with J gene TRBJ1-1; D remains ambiguous. Germline-derived CDR1 and CDR2 are SGDLS and YYNGEE. The length of the CDR3 is 15 residues. V lost 0 bases to trimming and J lost 0 bases, with 9 bases between them. CDR3 bases: TGTGCCAGCAGCGTAGGAGCCCTCATGAACACTGAAGCTTTCTTT. This translates into CASSVGALMNTEAFF.

This chain joins TRBV19 and TRBJ1-5; D is unresolved. The CDR3 totals 12 residues. From germline, CDR1 is LNHDA and CDR2 SQIVND (reference sequence). Deletions cut 8 bases from V and 7 bases from J, with 12 bases between. CDR3 in DNA: TGTGCCAGTCAACCCGGAGGGCAGCCCCAGCATTTT. This encodes CASQPGGQPQHF.

CDR3 coding DNA: TGTGCCAGCAGCTTGCCCGGACTAGCGGGGAACAATGAGCAGTTCTTC. This codes for CASSLPGLAGNNEQFF. This rearrangement joins TRBV5-6 to TRBJ2-1, with 12 positions matching TRBD2. There are 16 residues in the CDR3. With V trimmed by 1 base and J by 5 bases, 4 bases remained unmatched. From germline, CDR1 is SGHDT and CDR2 YYEEEE.